The source of this T cell receptor beta chain is a study of blood T cell repertoires in COVID-19. Overall study: The origin of the acute and convalescent COVID-19 samples was the United States, Italy and Spain.

Trimming took off 4 bases at V and 0 bases at J, with 18 bases between the two ends. The CDR3 loop spans 17 amino acids. Germline lookup yields CDR1 SGHAT and CDR2 FQNNGV. Original processing notes: Reference gene primer amplification gave nucleated cell count estimates. Using immunoSEQ multiplex PCR, the repertoire was profiled, and TCRdb retains in-frame clones only, with some absent. That table gives V, J and clone size, and the DNA gave D and trimming. Among around 700,000 clones listed, 85% to 90% were seen once. The TCR sequence derives from a young woman with acute or convalescent COVID-19. Sequencing was carried out using peripheral blood. V usage is TRBV11-2 and J usage is TRBJ1-1; the D gene is possibly TRBD1 (5 bases). CDR3 protein: CASSSPRGGGLNTEAFF. CDR3 bases: TGTGCCAGCAGCTCCCCGCGGGGCGGAGGCTTGAACACTGAAGCTTTCTTT.